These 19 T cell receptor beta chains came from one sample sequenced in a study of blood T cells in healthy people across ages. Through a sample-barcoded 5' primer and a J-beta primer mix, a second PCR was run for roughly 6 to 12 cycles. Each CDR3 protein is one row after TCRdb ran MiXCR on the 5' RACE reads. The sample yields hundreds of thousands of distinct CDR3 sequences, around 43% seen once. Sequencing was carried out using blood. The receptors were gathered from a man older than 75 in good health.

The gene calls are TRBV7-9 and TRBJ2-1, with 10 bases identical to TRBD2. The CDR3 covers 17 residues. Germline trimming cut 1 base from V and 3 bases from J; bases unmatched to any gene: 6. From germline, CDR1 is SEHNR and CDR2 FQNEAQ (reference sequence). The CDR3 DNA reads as TGTGCCAGCAGCTTAGGGGAGGGACTAGCGATCTACAATGAGCAGTTCTTC. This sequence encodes CASSLGEGLAIYNEQFF.

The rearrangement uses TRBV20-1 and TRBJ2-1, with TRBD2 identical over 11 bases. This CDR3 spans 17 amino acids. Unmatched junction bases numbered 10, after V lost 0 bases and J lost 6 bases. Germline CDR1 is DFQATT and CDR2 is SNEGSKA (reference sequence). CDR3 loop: CSAREPGLAESGNEQFF. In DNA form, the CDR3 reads TGCAGTGCTAGAGAACCGGGACTAGCGGAGTCCGGCAATGAGCAGTTCTTC.

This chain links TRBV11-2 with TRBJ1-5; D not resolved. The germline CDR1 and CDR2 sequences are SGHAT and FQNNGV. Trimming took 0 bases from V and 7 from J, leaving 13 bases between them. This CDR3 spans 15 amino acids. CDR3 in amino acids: CASSLDLGLEQPQHF. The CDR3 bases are TGTGCCAGCAGCTTAGATCTGGGGTTGGAGCAGCCCCAGCATTTT.

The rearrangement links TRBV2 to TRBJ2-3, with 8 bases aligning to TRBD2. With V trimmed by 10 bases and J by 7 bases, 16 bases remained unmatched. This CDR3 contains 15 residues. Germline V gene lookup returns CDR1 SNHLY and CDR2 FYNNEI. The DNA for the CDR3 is TGTGCCAACATACGGGCGGGGGGACCTAATAATACGCAGTATTTT. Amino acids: CANIRAGGPNNTQYF.

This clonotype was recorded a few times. CDR3 loop: CASSSGHPGQPGNEQYF. The CDR3 region has the DNA TGTGCCAGCAGCTCCGGGCACCCGGGACAGCCAGGTAACGAGCAGTACTTC. The rearrangement links TRBV7-3 to TRBJ2-7; 7 nucleotides align to TRBD1. The J segment lost 5 bases and the V segment lost 4 bases, leaving 17 bases of the junction unmatched. CDR3 length: 17 residues. The germline V gene has CDR1 SGHTA and CDR2 FQGTGA.

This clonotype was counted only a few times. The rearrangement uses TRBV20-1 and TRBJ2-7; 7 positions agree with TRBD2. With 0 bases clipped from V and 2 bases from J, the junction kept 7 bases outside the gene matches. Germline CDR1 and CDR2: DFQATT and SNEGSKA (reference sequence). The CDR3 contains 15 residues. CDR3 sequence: CSARDRRLAAYEQYF. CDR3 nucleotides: TGCAGTGCTAGAGATCGTCGTCTAGCGGCCTACGAGCAGTACTTC.

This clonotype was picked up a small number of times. CDR3 loop: CASSQAGGTGANVLTF. The DNA for the CDR3 is TGTGCCAGCAGCCAAGCGGGGGGAACTGGGGCCAACGTCCTGACTTTC. This chain connects TRBV7-2 to TRBJ2-6; 9 nucleotides line up with TRBD2. Trimming took 5 bases from V and 2 from J; bases not matched to a gene: 4. This CDR3 contains 16 residues. In germline, CDR1 is SGHTA, CDR2 FQGNSA.

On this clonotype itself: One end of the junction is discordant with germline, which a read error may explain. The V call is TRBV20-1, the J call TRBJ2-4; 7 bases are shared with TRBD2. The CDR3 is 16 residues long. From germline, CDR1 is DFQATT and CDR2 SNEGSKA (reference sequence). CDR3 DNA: TGCTGTGCTAGAGTTGGGGGGGGAATAGCCAAAAACATTCAGTACTTC. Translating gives CCARVGGGIAKNIQYF.

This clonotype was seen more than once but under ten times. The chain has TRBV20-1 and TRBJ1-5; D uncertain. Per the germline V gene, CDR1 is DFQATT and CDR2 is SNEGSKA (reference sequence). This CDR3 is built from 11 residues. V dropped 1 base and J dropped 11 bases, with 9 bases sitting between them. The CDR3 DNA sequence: TGCAGTGCTAGAGGTACGATAGCCCAGCATTTT. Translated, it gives CSARGTIAQHF.

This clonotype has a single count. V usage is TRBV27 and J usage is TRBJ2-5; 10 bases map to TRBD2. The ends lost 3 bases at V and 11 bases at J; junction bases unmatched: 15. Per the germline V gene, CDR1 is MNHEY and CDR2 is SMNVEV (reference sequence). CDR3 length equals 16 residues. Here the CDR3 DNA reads TGTGCCAGCAGTTTCCTAGCGGGAGTACTTGTCAATGAGCAGTACTTC. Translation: CASSFLAGVLVNEQYF.

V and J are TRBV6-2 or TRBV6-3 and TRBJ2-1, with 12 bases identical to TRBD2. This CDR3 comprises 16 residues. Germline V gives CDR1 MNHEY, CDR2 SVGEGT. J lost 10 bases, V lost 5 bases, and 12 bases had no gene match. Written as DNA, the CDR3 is TGTGCCAGCAGTCGCTCTAGCGGGGGGGGAATCGGGGAGCAGTTCTTC. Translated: CASSRSSGGGIGEQFF.

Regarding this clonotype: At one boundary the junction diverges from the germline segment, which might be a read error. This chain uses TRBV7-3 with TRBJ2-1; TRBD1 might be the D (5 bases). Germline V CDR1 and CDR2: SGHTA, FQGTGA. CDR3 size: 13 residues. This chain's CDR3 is CASGLTGLNEQFF. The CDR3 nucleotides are TGTGCCAGCGGCTTAACAGGTCTCAATGAGCAGTTCTTC.

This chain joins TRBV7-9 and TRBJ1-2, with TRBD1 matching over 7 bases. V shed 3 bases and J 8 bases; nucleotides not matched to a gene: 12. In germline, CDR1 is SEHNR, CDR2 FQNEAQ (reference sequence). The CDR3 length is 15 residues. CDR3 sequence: CASSLEQGMLGGYTF. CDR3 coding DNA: TGTGCCAGCAGCTTGGAACAGGGGATGTTGGGCGGCTACACCTTC.

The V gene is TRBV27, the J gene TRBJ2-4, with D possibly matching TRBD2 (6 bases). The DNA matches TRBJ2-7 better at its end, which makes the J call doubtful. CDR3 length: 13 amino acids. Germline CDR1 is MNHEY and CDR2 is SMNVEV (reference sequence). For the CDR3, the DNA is TGTGCCAGCAGTTTGGACTACGGCTACGAGCAGTACTTC. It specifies CASSLDYGYEQYF.

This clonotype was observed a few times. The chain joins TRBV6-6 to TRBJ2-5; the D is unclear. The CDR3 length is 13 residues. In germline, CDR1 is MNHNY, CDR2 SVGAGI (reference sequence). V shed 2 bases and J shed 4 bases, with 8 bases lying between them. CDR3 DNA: TGTGCCAGCAGTTACACGAGAGGAGAGACCCAGTACTTC. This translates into CASSYTRGETQYF.

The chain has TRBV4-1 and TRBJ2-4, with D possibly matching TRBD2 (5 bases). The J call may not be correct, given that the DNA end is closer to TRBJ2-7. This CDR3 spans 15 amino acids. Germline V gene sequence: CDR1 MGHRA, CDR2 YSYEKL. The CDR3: CASSQEPGKNYEQYF. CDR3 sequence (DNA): TGCGCCAGCAGCCAAGAACCCGGGAAGAACTACGAGCAGTACTTC.

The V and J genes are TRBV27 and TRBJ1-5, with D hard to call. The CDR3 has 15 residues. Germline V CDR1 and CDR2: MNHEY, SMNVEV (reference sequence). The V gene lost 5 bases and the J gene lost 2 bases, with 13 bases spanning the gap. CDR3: CASSPVMSGNQPQHF. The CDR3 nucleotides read TGTGCCAGCAGTCCCGTAATGAGTGGCAATCAGCCCCAGCATTTT.

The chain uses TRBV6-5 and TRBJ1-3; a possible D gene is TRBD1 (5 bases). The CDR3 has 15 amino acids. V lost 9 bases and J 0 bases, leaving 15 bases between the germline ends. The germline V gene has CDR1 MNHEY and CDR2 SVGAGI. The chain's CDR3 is CASSKGRNSGNTIYF. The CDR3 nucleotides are TGTGCCAGTTCCAAGGGACGGAACTCTGGAAACACCATATATTTT.

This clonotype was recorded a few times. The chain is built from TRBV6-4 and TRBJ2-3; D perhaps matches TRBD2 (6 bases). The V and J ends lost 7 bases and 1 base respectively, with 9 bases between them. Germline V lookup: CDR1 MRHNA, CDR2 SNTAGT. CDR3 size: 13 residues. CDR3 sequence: CASKASGTDTQYF. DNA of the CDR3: TGTGCCAGCAAGGCTAGCGGCACAGATACGCAGTATTTT.